The T cell receptor beta chain under discussion was sequenced for a study of blood T cell repertoires in COVID-19. The V segment lost 2 bases and the J segment 7 bases; nucleotides outside the gene matches: 5. Germline assignment: CDR1 MNHEY and CDR2 SVGAGI. The CDR3 totals 14 residues. Produced via immunoSEQ multiplex PCR; TCRdb's table is partial and in-frame only. Of about 190,000 clones listed, roughly 80% are singletons. The chain is built from TRBV6-5 and TRBJ2-1, with TRBD1 matching 7 bases. Sequencing was carried out using peripheral blood. This TCR was recovered from a woman between 50 and 59 years old with acute or convalescent COVID-19. CDR3 bases: TGTGCCAGCAGTTACCGGGACAGATTAAATGAGCAGTTCTTC. Encoded protein: CASSYRDRLNEQFF.